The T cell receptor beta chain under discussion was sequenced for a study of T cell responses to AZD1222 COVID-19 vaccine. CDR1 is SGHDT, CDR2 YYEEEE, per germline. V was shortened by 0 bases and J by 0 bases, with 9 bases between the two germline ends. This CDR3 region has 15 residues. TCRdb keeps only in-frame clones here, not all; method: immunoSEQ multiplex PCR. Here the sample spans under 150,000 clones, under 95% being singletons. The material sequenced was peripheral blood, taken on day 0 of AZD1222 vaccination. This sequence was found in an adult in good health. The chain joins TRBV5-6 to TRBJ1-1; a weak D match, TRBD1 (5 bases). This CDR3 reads CASSLAGTVNTEAFF. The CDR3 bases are TGTGCCAGCAGCTTGGCCGGGACGGTGAACACTGAAGCTTTCTTT.